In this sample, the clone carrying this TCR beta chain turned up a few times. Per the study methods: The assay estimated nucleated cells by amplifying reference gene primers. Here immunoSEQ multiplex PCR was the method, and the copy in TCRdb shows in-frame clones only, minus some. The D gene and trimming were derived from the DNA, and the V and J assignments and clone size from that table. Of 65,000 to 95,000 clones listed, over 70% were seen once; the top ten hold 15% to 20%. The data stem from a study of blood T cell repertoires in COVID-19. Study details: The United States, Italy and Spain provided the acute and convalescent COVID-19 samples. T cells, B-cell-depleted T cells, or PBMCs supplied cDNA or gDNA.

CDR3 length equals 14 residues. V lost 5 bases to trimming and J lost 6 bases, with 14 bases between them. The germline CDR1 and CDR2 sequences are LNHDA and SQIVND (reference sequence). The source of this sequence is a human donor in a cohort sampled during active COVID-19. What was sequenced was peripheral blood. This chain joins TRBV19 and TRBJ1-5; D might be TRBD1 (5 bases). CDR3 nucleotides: TGTGCCAGTAGTGTTGCAGGGTTCGGTCAGCCCCAGCATTTT. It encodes CASSVAGFGQPQHF.